The 21 T cell receptor beta chains reported below all come from one sample, sequenced in a study of OX40 agonist ivuxolimab in advanced cancers. Clones were read by immunoSEQ multiplex PCR, and TCRdb kept only the in-frame ones, dropping some. The table records more than 65,000 clones, approximately 89% of them present only once. Here the sequenced sample was CD4+ or CD8+ T cells sorted from blood, taken in a trial of the OX40 agonist ivuxolimab. The source of these receptors is an adult with an advanced solid tumor such as melanoma, head and neck, liver or kidney cancer.

The chain carries TRBV5-1 and TRBJ1-1; 8 bases match TRBD1. The V and J ends lost 1 base and 5 bases, in that order; junction bases with no gene match: 10. The CDR3 has 16 amino acids. Looked up from germline, CDR1 is SGHRS and CDR2 is YFSETQ. Here the CDR3 reads CASSLLVTGGGTEAFF. The CDR3 DNA follows: TGCGCCAGCAGCTTGTTGGTTACAGGGGGAGGGACTGAAGCTTTCTTT.

This chain links TRBV7-8 with TRBJ1-1; D unresolved. The CDR3 length is 14 residues. Per the germline V gene, CDR1 is SGHVS and CDR2 is FQNEAQ. Between the trimmed V and J ends, which lost 1 base and 1 base, there was a span of 7 bases. The CDR3 loop is CASSLVQTNTEAFF. CDR3 nucleotide sequence: TGTGCCAGCAGCTTAGTTCAGACGAACACTGAAGCTTTCTTT.

The chain uses TRBV28 and TRBJ2-5, with D tentatively TRBD2 (6 bases). Germline CDR1 reads MDHEN; CDR2 reads SYDVKM. V was clipped by 5 bases and J by 2 bases, with 18 bases between them. There are 16 residues in the CDR3. This chain's CDR3 is CASSDMGWGEQETQYF. The CDR3 coding sequence is TGTGCCAGCAGTGATATGGGGTGGGGGGAGCAAGAGACCCAGTACTTC. Complete variable domain (other parts from reference TRBV28 and TRBJ2-5): DVKVTQSSRYLVKRTGEKVFLECVQDMDHENMFWYRQDPGLGLRLIYFSYDVKMKEKGDIPEGYSVSREKKERFSLILESASTNQTSMYLCASSDMGWGEQETQYFGPGTRLLVL.

The chain links TRBV11-2 to TRBJ2-1, with D perhaps TRBD1 (7 bases). The CDR3 loop spans 16 amino acids. CDR1 is SGHAT and CDR2 is FQNNGV in the germline V gene. Trimming pared 1 base from V and 4 bases from J, leaving 14 bases between. CDR3 sequence reads: CASSLVGRGEYNEQFF. The CDR3 DNA is TGTGCCAGCAGCTTAGTGGGCAGGGGGGAGTACAATGAGCAGTTCTTC.

This sequence joins TRBV19 and TRBJ2-3; TRBD2 matches 7 bases. The CDR3 contains 15 residues. Trimming at V came to 2 bases and at J to 1 base, leaving 3 bases not matched to a gene. Germline V lookup: CDR1 LNHDA, CDR2 SQIVND (reference sequence). CDR3 sequence reads: CASSISGEGTDTQYF. Here the CDR3 DNA reads TGTGCCAGTAGTATAAGCGGGGAAGGCACAGATACGCAGTATTTT.

V usage is TRBV19 and J usage is TRBJ1-2; the match to TRBD1 covers 7 bases. The CDR3 length is 14 residues. CDR1 and CDR2 (germline): LNHDA, SQIVND (reference sequence). J lost 7 bases, V lost 3 bases, and 8 bases had no gene match. CDR3: CASSMTGFYGGYTF. The CDR3 DNA follows: TGTGCCAGTAGTATGACAGGGTTTTACGGTGGCTACACCTTC.

The chain employs TRBV10-3 and TRBJ2-7; 8 bases are a match to TRBD2. V shed 8 bases, J shed 3 bases, and the junction held 6 bases outside the gene matches. This CDR3 contains 13 residues. Germline V gene sequence: CDR1 ENHRY, CDR2 SYGVKD. CDR3 protein: CAIGGSGNYEQYF. The CDR3 coding sequence is TGTGCCATCGGCGGTAGCGGGAACTACGAGCAGTACTTC.

The chain combines TRBV23-1 with TRBJ1-1, with 7 bases that match TRBD1. TRBV23-1 is designated an ORF whose function remains uncertain. The CDR3 consists of 16 residues. The V segment lost 0 bases and the J segment 4 bases; nucleotides outside the gene matches: 8. CDR3 sequence reads: CASSQSGGAGGTEAFF. Here the CDR3 DNA reads TGCGCCAGCAGTCAATCGGGGGGGGCAGGGGGCACTGAAGCTTTCTTT.

The rearrangement joins TRBV14 to TRBJ2-1; 14 bases align to TRBD2. This CDR3 contains 14 residues. Per the germline V gene, CDR1 is SGHDN and CDR2 is FVKESK. The trim removed 3 bases at V and 8 bases at J, leaving 0 bases unmatched. CDR3 sequence: CASSQGLAGDEQFF. In DNA form, the CDR3 reads TGTGCCAGCAGCCAGGGACTAGCGGGAGATGAGCAGTTCTTC.

V usage is TRBV7-9 and J usage is TRBJ2-2, with D uncertain. CDR1 and CDR2 (germline): SEHNR, FQNEAQ (reference sequence). The CDR3 is 13 amino acids. Trimming left V 3 bases short and J 4 bases short, with 6 bases between. In nucleotides, the CDR3 is TGTGCCAGCAGCTTCCAGCTCACCGGGGAGCTGTTTTTT. Its translation: CASSFQLTGELFF.

The chain has TRBV6-5 and TRBJ1-2; weak D call: TRBD1 (5 bases). Trimming shortened V by 7 bases and J by 8 bases, and 14 bases separated the two germline ends. The CDR3 length is 12 residues. The germline V gene encodes CDR1 MNHEY and CDR2 SVGAGI. For the CDR3, the DNA is TGTGCCAGCACAACCGGGACCCTGGGCTACACCTTC. It specifies CASTTGTLGYTF.

The V and J genes are TRBV4-1 and TRBJ2-4, with D possibly being TRBD1 or TRBD2 (5 bases each). The CDR3 loop spans 18 amino acids. The germline V gene has CDR1 MGHRA and CDR2 YSYEKL. V was clipped by 0 bases and J by 0 bases, with 15 bases between them. The CDR3 here is CASSQDPGTSLAKNIQYF. CDR3 nucleotide sequence: TGCGCCAGCAGCCAAGACCCAGGGACCTCTCTAGCCAAAAACATTCAGTACTTC.

The chain joins TRBV6-1 to TRBJ1-4; maybe TRBD1 (6 bases). Trimming removed 10 bases from V and 8 bases from J, with 20 bases in between. Germline V lookup: CDR1 MNHNS, CDR2 SASEGT. The CDR3 runs to 14 residues. CDR3 sequence reads: CATRRDTSGEKLFF. The CDR3 nucleotides are TGTGCCACCCGTCGGGACACATCAGGAGAAAAACTGTTTTTT.

The chain uses TRBV19 and TRBJ2-1; the match to TRBD2 covers 12 bases. This CDR3 is 19 amino acids long. The V gene end was trimmed by 4 bases and the J gene end by 0 bases; junction bases not matched to a gene: 10. The germline CDR1 and CDR2 sequences are LNHDA and SQIVND (reference sequence). The CDR3 here is CASSKRTSGDSSSYNEQFF. The CDR3 DNA reads as TGTGCCAGTAGTAAACGGACTAGCGGGGATTCTAGCTCCTACAATGAGCAGTTCTTC.

This rearrangement joins TRBV2 to TRBJ1-6, with D possibly matching TRBD1 (5 bases). The CDR3 runs to 11 residues. Germline-derived CDR1 and CDR2 are SNHLY and FYNNEI. V gave up 8 bases and J gave up 9 bases, with 8 bases separating them. DNA of the CDR3: TGTGCCAGCTCGGGGCCTTCACCCCTCCACTTT. It specifies CASSGPSPLHF.

CDR3 coding DNA: TGTGCCAGCTCACCAAGGACTCTGAACACCGGGGAGCTGTTTTTT. The encoded protein is CASSPRTLNTGELFF. J is TRBJ2-2 and V is TRBV18, with D perhaps TRBD2 (5 bases). Germline V lookup: CDR1 KGHSH, CDR2 LQKENI. The CDR3 contains 15 residues. V was shortened by 2 bases and J by 1 base, with 8 bases between the two germline ends.

The genes are TRBV7-9 and TRBJ1-3; maybe TRBD1 (5 bases). The germline V gene has CDR1 SEHNR and CDR2 FQNEAQ (reference sequence). This CDR3 spans 15 amino acids. V was pared by 1 base and J by 3 bases, with 10 bases between. The CDR3 DNA follows: TGTGCCAGCAGCTTAGAGGGGCAGATTGGAAACACCATATATTTT. This gives the protein CASSLEGQIGNTIYF.

Turning to this clone: The same CDR3 can be traced to other DNA sequences in this sample. The rearrangement uses TRBV6-5 and TRBJ1-1, with a tentative D call TRBD1 (6 bases). The germline gives CDR1 MNHEY, CDR2 SVGAGI. V dropped 2 bases and J dropped 2 bases, with 9 bases sitting between them. The CDR3 loop spans 14 amino acids. The CDR3 DNA is TGTGCCAGCAGTTACCGGACAGCCAACACTGAAGCTTTCTTT. Translation gives CASSYRTANTEAFF.

The chain is built from TRBV18 and TRBJ1-2; possibly TRBD1 for D (6 bases). V lost 3 bases, J lost 6 bases, and 17 bases lay in between. The CDR3 runs 15 residues. Germline V gives CDR1 KGHSH, CDR2 LQKENI. CDR3 amino acids: CASSPVDRPGDGYTF. CDR3 bases: TGTGCCAGCTCACCCGTCGACAGGCCTGGGGATGGCTACACCTTC.

This clone was counted a few times. This chain uses TRBV7-9 with TRBJ2-7, with 11 bases matching TRBD2. The trim removed 4 bases at V and 6 bases at J, leaving 8 bases unmatched. Germline V gene data show CDR1 as SEHNR and CDR2 as FQNEAQ (reference sequence). The CDR3 covers 15 residues. The CDR3 loop reads CASSSRLAGTREQYF. The DNA for the CDR3 is TGTGCCAGCAGCTCTAGACTAGCGGGGACCCGCGAGCAGTACTTC.

V and J are TRBV6-1 and TRBJ2-7, with D maybe TRBD1 (6 bases). The CDR3 loop spans 13 amino acids. Germline CDR1 MNHNS, CDR2 SASEGT. V was shortened by 9 bases and J by 3 bases, with 15 bases between the two germline ends. CDR3 sequence reads: CASNSRGYYEQYF. The CDR3 DNA reads TGTGCCAGTAACTCCAGGGGATACTACGAGCAGTACTTC.